These T cell receptor beta chains were read from a single sample in a study of T cell repertoires in cytomegalovirus infection. TCRdb analysed the reads with MiXCR anew, one entry per CDR3 protein. The sample lists about 680,000 distinct CDR3 sequences, 24% occurring once. The specimen was CD8+ T cells from PBMCs. These TCRs come from a human donor in good health (CMV status not recorded). Some clones in this sample may be carry-over from other donors' samples. Both conserved end residues are part of each CDR3. A D gene is named only where the DNA matches it firmly. Clone sizes are given selectively: once, few, many, or a class where the clone is expanded.

clone_size: few; d_call: -; j_call: TRBJ1-2; v_call: TRBV7-9; cdr3_aa: CASSPPEGLAGYGYTF; cdr3_nt: TGTGCCAGCAGCCCCCCCGAAGGACTAGCTGGCTATGGCTACACCTTC
clone_size: -; d_call: -; j_call: TRBJ2-2; v_call: TRBV6-2/TRBV6-3; cdr3_aa: CASSYSKAASNTGELFF; cdr3_nt: TGTGCCAGCAGTTACTCGAAGGCGGCCTCAAACACCGGGGAGCTGTTTTTT
clone_size: many; d_call: -; j_call: TRBJ1-1; v_call: TRBV7-8; cdr3_aa: CASSLEPRRTNTEAFF; cdr3_nt: TGTGCCAGCAGCTTAGAACCTCGACGGACGAACACTGAAGCTTTCTTT
clone_size: few; d_call: TRBD1; j_call: TRBJ1-1; v_call: TRBV5-4; cdr3_aa: CASSWSGTGDEAFF; cdr3_nt: TGTGCCAGCAGCTGGTCAGGGACAGGTGATGAAGCTTTCTTT
clone_size: many; d_call: -; j_call: TRBJ1-1; v_call: TRBV7-6; cdr3_aa: CASSLGTQNTEAFF; cdr3_nt: TGTGCCAGCAGCCTCGGGACCCAAAACACTGAAGCTTTCTTT
clone_size: -; d_call: -; j_call: TRBJ2-6; v_call: TRBV25-1; cdr3_aa: CASSDPPDRSGANVLTF; cdr3_nt: TGTGCCAGCAGTGACCCACCAGACAGGTCTGGGGCCAACGTCCTGACTTTC
clone_size: -; d_call: TRBD1; j_call: TRBJ1-1; v_call: TRBV19; cdr3_aa: CASSLRPRTGDTEAFF; cdr3_nt: TGTGCCAGTAGTCTTCGTCCGAGGACAGGTGACACTGAAGCTTTCTTT
clone_size: few; d_call: -; j_call: TRBJ2-2; v_call: TRBV29-1; cdr3_aa: CSVVFEVRRPNTGELFF; cdr3_nt: TGCAGCGTTGTATTTGAGGTGCGGCGACCGAACACCGGGGAGCTGTTTTTT
clone_size: few; d_call: TRBD2; j_call: TRBJ2-3; v_call: TRBV28; cdr3_aa: CASSLGGGVADTQYF; cdr3_nt: TGTGCCAGCAGTCTCGGGGGGGGCGTCGCAGATACGCAGTATTTT
clone_size: -; d_call: TRBD2; j_call: TRBJ2-5; v_call: TRBV25-1; cdr3_aa: CVSSGWTSGGSKETQYF; cdr3_nt: TGTGTCAGCAGTGGATGGACTAGCGGGGGGTCGAAAGAGACCCAGTACTTC
clone_size: many; d_call: -; j_call: TRBJ2-4; v_call: TRBV7-2; cdr3_aa: CASSLNGGWDLAKNIQYF; cdr3_nt: TGTGCCAGCAGCTTAAATGGGGGGTGGGATTTAGCCAAAAACATTCAGTACTTC
clone_size: -; d_call: TRBD1; j_call: TRBJ1-4; v_call: TRBV6-6; cdr3_aa: CASSQGQGATNEKLFF; cdr3_nt: TGTGCCAGCAGTCAGGGACAGGGGGCCACTAATGAAAAACTGTTTTTT
clone_size: few; d_call: -; j_call: TRBJ2-5; v_call: TRBV9; cdr3_aa: CASSPGTATQETQYF; cdr3_nt: TGTGCCAGCAGCCCGGGGACGGCCACTCAAGAGACCCAGTACTTC
clone_size: few; d_call: TRBD2; j_call: TRBJ2-1; v_call: TRBV27; cdr3_aa: CASSASGGYNEQFF; cdr3_nt: TGTGCCAGCAGTGCCTCGGGGGGGTACAATGAGCAGTTCTTC
clone_size: many; d_call: TRBD1; j_call: TRBJ2-5; v_call: TRBV28; cdr3_aa: CASSRTGGSETQYF; cdr3_nt: TGTGCCAGCAGTCGGACAGGGGGCAGCGAGACCCAGTACTTC
clone_size: few; d_call: TRBD2; j_call: TRBJ2-3; v_call: TRBV29-1; cdr3_aa: CSVVAGTRSAQYF; cdr3_nt: TGCAGCGTTGTAGCGGGTACCCGATCGGCGCAGTATTTT
clone_size: -; d_call: -; j_call: TRBJ2-2; v_call: TRBV19; cdr3_aa: CASSWGGVTGELFF; cdr3_nt: TGTGCCAGTAGTTGGGGCGGGGTCACCGGGGAGCTGTTTTTT
clone_size: many; d_call: -; j_call: TRBJ1-5; v_call: TRBV7-9; cdr3_aa: CASSSLTDPIAPQHF; cdr3_nt: TGTGCCAGCAGCTCCTTGACAGACCCTATCGCGCCCCAGCATTTT
clone_size: many; d_call: TRBD1; j_call: TRBJ1-4; v_call: TRBV7-9; cdr3_aa: CASSPRDSRNEKLFF; cdr3_nt: TGTGCCAGCAGCCCCCGGGACAGCCGGAATGAAAAACTGTTTTTT
clone_size: -; d_call: -; j_call: TRBJ2-7; v_call: TRBV6-5; cdr3_aa: CASSYLGTTGEQYF; cdr3_nt: TGTGCCAGCAGTTACTTGGGGACGACGGGCGAGCAGTACTTC
clone_size: -; d_call: TRBD1; j_call: TRBJ2-1; v_call: TRBV6-5; cdr3_aa: CASSYSSYMGQTGIGNEQFF; cdr3_nt: TGTGCCAGCAGTTACTCGTCGTATATGGGTCAGACAGGGATTGGCAATGAGCAGTTCTTC
clone_size: many; d_call: TRBD1; j_call: TRBJ1-1; v_call: TRBV7-9; cdr3_aa: CAGGTANTEAFF; cdr3_nt: TGTGCCGGGGGGACAGCGAACACTGAAGCTTTCTTT
clone_size: few; d_call: TRBD1; j_call: TRBJ1-1; v_call: TRBV2; cdr3_aa: CAIRLDRFTEAFF; cdr3_nt: TGTGCCATCCGTTTGGACAGGTTCACTGAAGCTTTCTTT
clone_size: many; d_call: TRBD1; j_call: TRBJ2-1; v_call: TRBV7-8; cdr3_aa: CASSSHYRGQDYYNEQFF; cdr3_nt: TGTGCCAGCAGCTCCCATTACCGGGGACAGGACTACTACAATGAGCAGTTCTTC
clone_size: few; d_call: -; j_call: TRBJ2-3; v_call: TRBV28; cdr3_aa: CASSSQNRVADTQYF; cdr3_nt: TGTGCCAGCAGTTCCCAAAACAGGGTAGCAGATACGCAGTATTTT
clone_size: few; d_call: -; j_call: TRBJ2-5; v_call: TRBV7-8; cdr3_aa: CASSLSLRSAQYF; cdr3_nt: TGTGCCAGCAGCTTAAGCCTAAGGAGCGCCCAGTACTTC
clone_size: few; d_call: TRBD2; j_call: TRBJ2-1; v_call: TRBV6-5; cdr3_aa: CASRLTSGGTHNEQFF; cdr3_nt: TGTGCCAGCAGGCTGACTAGCGGGGGGACCCACAATGAGCAGTTCTTC
clone_size: few; d_call: TRBD1; j_call: TRBJ1-1; v_call: TRBV5-6; cdr3_aa: CASSLGTVYLSTEAFF; cdr3_nt: TGTGCCAGCAGCCTGGGGACAGTCTACCTGAGTACTGAAGCTTTCTTT
clone_size: few; d_call: TRBD1; j_call: TRBJ1-5; v_call: TRBV6-2/TRBV6-3; cdr3_aa: CASRLTGARDQPQHF; cdr3_nt: TGTGCCAGCAGATTGACAGGGGCTCGGGATCAGCCCCAGCATTTT
clone_size: -; d_call: TRBD1; j_call: TRBJ1-1; v_call: TRBV12-3/TRBV12-4; cdr3_aa: CASRQGGKNTEAFF; cdr3_nt: TGTGCCAGCAGACAGGGGGGGAAGAACACTGAAGCTTTCTTT
clone_size: few; d_call: -; j_call: TRBJ1-1; v_call: TRBV7-9; cdr3_aa: CASSLGAGDTEAFF; cdr3_nt: TGTGCCAGCAGCTTAGGGGCAGGGGACACTGAAGCTTTCTTT
clone_size: few; d_call: TRBD1; j_call: TRBJ2-2; v_call: TRBV19; cdr3_aa: CASSILDRGWTGELFF; cdr3_nt: TGTGCCAGTAGTATACTCGACAGGGGATGGACCGGGGAGCTGTTTTTT
clone_size: -; d_call: -; j_call: TRBJ1-1; v_call: TRBV10-3; cdr3_aa: CAISGSGRVYTEAFF; cdr3_nt: TGTGCCATCAGTGGGTCGGGTCGGGTTTACACTGAAGCTTTCTTT
clone_size: many; d_call: TRBD1; j_call: TRBJ1-1; v_call: TRBV7-9; cdr3_aa: CASDSPGQGVRTEAFF; cdr3_nt: TGTGCCAGCGACTCACCGGGACAGGGGGTAAGAACTGAAGCTTTCTTT
clone_size: many; d_call: -; j_call: TRBJ2-5; v_call: TRBV6-2/TRBV6-3; cdr3_aa: CASSPRWPDETQYF; cdr3_nt: TGTGCCAGCAGCCCCCGTTGGCCCGATGAGACCCAGTACTTC
clone_size: -; d_call: TRBD2; j_call: TRBJ2-1; v_call: TRBV7-9; cdr3_aa: CASLPVVAGVNEQFF; cdr3_nt: TGTGCCAGCCTTCCCGTCGTAGCGGGGGTCAATGAGCAGTTCTTC
clone_size: many; d_call: -; j_call: TRBJ2-1; v_call: TRBV6-1; cdr3_aa: CASETGIMTNEQFF; cdr3_nt: TGTGCCAGCGAAACAGGGATTATGACGAATGAGCAGTTCTTC
clone_size: -; d_call: TRBD1; j_call: TRBJ2-7; v_call: TRBV2; cdr3_aa: CASSWTGENYEQYF; cdr3_nt: TGTGCCAGCAGCTGGACAGGGGAGAACTACGAGCAGTACTTC
clone_size: many; d_call: TRBD1; j_call: TRBJ1-5; v_call: TRBV7-8; cdr3_aa: CASSRTGSQPQHF; cdr3_nt: TGTGCCAGCAGCCGGACAGGGTCCCAGCCCCAGCATTTT
clone_size: few; d_call: -; j_call: TRBJ2-1; v_call: TRBV4-1; cdr3_aa: CASSQDSPSYNEQFF; cdr3_nt: TGCGCCAGCAGCCAAGATAGCCCTAGCTACAATGAGCAGTTCTTC
clone_size: -; d_call: TRBD1; j_call: TRBJ1-2; v_call: TRBV12-5; cdr3_aa: CASGPDWMGQGYGYTF; cdr3_nt: TGTGCTAGTGGCCCCGATTGGATGGGACAGGGATACGGCTACACCTTC
clone_size: few; d_call: -; j_call: TRBJ2-3; v_call: TRBV7-9; cdr3_aa: CASSIGSRPDTQYF; cdr3_nt: TGTGCCAGCAGCATAGGCAGTCGGCCAGATACGCAGTATTTT
clone_size: many; d_call: TRBD1; j_call: TRBJ2-6; v_call: TRBV6-2/TRBV6-3; cdr3_aa: CASSSLPGTVIAGANVLTF; cdr3_nt: TGTGCCAGCAGTTCGCTCCCCGGGACAGTAATCGCTGGGGCCAACGTCCTGACTTTC
clone_size: -; d_call: TRBD2; j_call: TRBJ2-1; v_call: TRBV2; cdr3_aa: CASFRTSGDPYNEQFF; cdr3_nt: TGTGCCAGCTTTAGGACTAGCGGCGATCCCTACAATGAGCAGTTCTTC
clone_size: -; d_call: -; j_call: TRBJ2-5; v_call: TRBV7-9; cdr3_aa: CASRRGDQETQYF; cdr3_nt: TGTGCCAGCAGGAGAGGAGACCAAGAGACCCAGTACTTC
clone_size: few; d_call: -; j_call: TRBJ2-7; v_call: TRBV29-1; cdr3_aa: CSVEGALAGRGYEQYF; cdr3_nt: TGCAGCGTTGAAGGGGCGTTGGCAGGAAGGGGATACGAGCAGTACTTC
clone_size: many; d_call: -; j_call: TRBJ2-7; v_call: TRBV12-3/TRBV12-4; cdr3_aa: CASSLSEERNSHSYEQYF; cdr3_nt: TGTGCCAGCAGTTTATCCGAGGAAAGGAACTCGCACTCCTACGAGCAGTACTTC
clone_size: -; d_call: -; j_call: TRBJ2-2; v_call: TRBV7-7; cdr3_aa: CASSSGGPNTGELFF; cdr3_nt: TGTGCTAGCAGCTCCGGGGGTCCGAACACCGGGGAGCTGTTTTTT
clone_size: -; d_call: -; j_call: TRBJ1-4; v_call: TRBV20-1; cdr3_aa: CSARDIEKLFF; cdr3_nt: TGCAGTGCTAGAGATATTGAAAAACTGTTTTTT
clone_size: few; d_call: -; j_call: TRBJ2-3; v_call: TRBV7-9; cdr3_aa: CASTGRRRDGSTDTQYF; cdr3_nt: TGTGCCAGCACCGGAAGGAGGAGGGATGGAAGCACAGATACGCAGTATTTT
clone_size: few; d_call: -; j_call: TRBJ2-3; v_call: TRBV7-9; cdr3_aa: CASSTGTARLDTQYF; cdr3_nt: TGTGCCAGCAGCACCGGGACGGCCCGACTGGATACGCAGTATTTT
clone_size: few; d_call: -; j_call: TRBJ2-2; v_call: TRBV13; cdr3_aa: CASSPTGPIFTGELFF; cdr3_nt: TGTGCCAGCAGCCCGACCGGGCCAATTTTTACCGGGGAGCTGTTTTTT
clone_size: few; d_call: -; j_call: TRBJ2-2; v_call: TRBV29-1; cdr3_aa: CSVEVRTANTGELFF; cdr3_nt: TGCAGCGTTGAAGTTCGGACAGCCAACACCGGGGAGCTGTTTTTT